This entry describes one T cell receptor (beta chain). This sample is part of a study of OX40 agonist ivuxolimab in advanced cancers. The wider study: Those enrolled were 80% to 85% male, with a mean age of 60 years and ages from 23 to 79. Checkpoint inhibitors had been given previously to 40% of patients.

TCRdb's table, derived via immunoSEQ multiplex PCR, lists solely in-frame clones and lacks some. This sample has approximately 80,000 clones, with about nine tenths found just once. Germline trimming cut 6 bases from V and 1 base from J; bases unmatched to any gene: 6. CDR1 is SQVTM and CDR2 is ANQGSEA in the germline V gene. CDR3 length: 15 residues. The chain uses TRBV29-1 and TRBJ2-5, with 12 bases aligning to TRBD2. Material: CD4+ or CD8+ T cells sorted from blood, obtained in a trial of the OX40 agonist ivuxolimab. The origin of this receptor is an adult with an advanced solid tumor such as melanoma, head and neck, liver or kidney cancer. CDR3 DNA: TGCAGCGTAACCGGGACTAGCGGGTCCCAAGAGACCCAGTACTTC. This encodes CSVTGTSGSQETQYF.